The entry below gives a single T cell receptor (beta chain) sequence along with its context. The antigen remains undetermined. This record comes from a study of CD8 T cells in Susac syndrome. In the study overall: When blood was collected, patients with Susac syndrome were therapy-naive, were taking corticosteroids, or were receiving intravenous immunoglobulin alone. Overall study results and limits: The TCR sequencing and HLA analysis in the study involved a relatively small number of individuals, as the study acknowledged.

The CDR3 has 13 amino acids. V was pared by 9 bases and J by 7 bases, with 6 bases of the junction left unmatched. Germline CDR1 SGHNT, CDR2 YYREEE (reference sequence). Random-hexamer reverse transcription was applied to roughly 0.5 to 1 ug RNA. The amplification used immunoSEQ multiplex PCR on TCR beta CDR3; it spanned 54 Vbeta and 13 Jbeta. TCRdb redid the calling of the immunoSEQ multiplex PCR reads with MiXCR, one entry per CDR3 protein. The sample carries about 100,000 distinct CDR3 sequences, about 96% recorded once. Susac syndrome patients met recently defined diagnostic criteria for definite or probable disease.

The rearrangement links TRBV5-4 to TRBJ2-4, with TRBD1 identical over 11 bases. This TCR derives from a human donor with Susac syndrome. Sequencing input: CD8+ T cells from PBMCs. CDR3 sequence reads: CATPWDRGNIQYF. The CDR3 bases are TGTGCCACCCCATGGGACAGGGGGAACATTCAGTACTTC.